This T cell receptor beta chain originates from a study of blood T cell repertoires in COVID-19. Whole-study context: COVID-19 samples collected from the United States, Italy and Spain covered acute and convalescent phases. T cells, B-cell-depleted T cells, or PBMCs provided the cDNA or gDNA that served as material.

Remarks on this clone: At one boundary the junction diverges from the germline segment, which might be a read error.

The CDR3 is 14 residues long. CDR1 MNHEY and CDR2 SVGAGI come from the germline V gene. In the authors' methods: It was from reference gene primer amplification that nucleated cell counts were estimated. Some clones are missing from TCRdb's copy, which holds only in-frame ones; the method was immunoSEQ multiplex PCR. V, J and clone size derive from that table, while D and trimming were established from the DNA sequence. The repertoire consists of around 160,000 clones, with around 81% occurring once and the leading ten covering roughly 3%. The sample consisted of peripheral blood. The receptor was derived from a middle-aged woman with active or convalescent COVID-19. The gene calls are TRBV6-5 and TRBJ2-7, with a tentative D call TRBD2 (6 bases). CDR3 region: CASRTLEGSSEQYF. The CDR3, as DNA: TGTGCCAGCAGAACCCTGGAGGGGTCCTCCGAGCAGTACTTC.